These T cell receptor beta chains were read from a single sample in a study of shared clonotypes between healthy human individuals. Profiling relied on immunoSEQ multiplex PCR, and the TCRdb table lists in-frame clones only, not all of them. There are under 1,100,000 clones in the sample; roughly 70% occur only once, and approximately 1.5% lies in the top ten. What was sequenced was memory CD4+ T cells sorted from blood. These receptors were obtained from a young man in good health. Each CDR3 is given with its conserved first and last residue. D genes are given only for firm matches. Clone size is given for some rows only: seen once, a few or many times, or a class if the clone is expanded.

abundance,j_gene,v_gene,d_gene,CDR3nt,CDR3aa
few,TRBJ1-3,TRBV10-1,-,TGCGCCAGCAGTTCTAACAGGGAACGGGGAAACACCATATATTTT,CASSSNRERGNTIYF
-,TRBJ2-7,TRBV12-5,TRBD1,TGTGCTAGTGCTCCCTCGGAGACAGGGGATCACGAGCAGTACTTC,CASAPSETGDHEQYF
-,TRBJ1-1,TRBV19,-,TGTGCCAGTATTTCCGGACCCTTGAACACTGAAGCTTTCTTT,CASISGPLNTEAFF
few,TRBJ2-3,TRBV7-8,-,TGTGCCAGCAGCTTCGCTTTTAGAGGGGATGAGTTGGATACGCAGTATTTT,CASSFAFRGDELDTQYF
-,TRBJ2-2,TRBV5-1,-,TGCGCCAGCAGCCTCCTGAGGGGGGACACCGGGGAGCTGTTTTTT,CASSLLRGDTGELFF
-,TRBJ2-3,TRBV5-6,-,TGTGCCAGCAGCTTGGCGGCCAGGGCTTACACAGATACGCAGTATTTT,CASSLAARAYTDTQYF
-,TRBJ1-2,TRBV20-1,TRBD1,TGCAGTGCCATAACAGGGGGCGGCTACACCTTC,CSAITGGGYTF
few,TRBJ2-1,TRBV5-1,-,TGCGCCAGCAGCTCTGCCCCTTACAATGAGCAGTTCTTC,CASSSAPYNEQFF
-,TRBJ2-7,TRBV6-5,TRBD2,TGTGCCAGCGGGATAGCGGGGGCCTACGAGCAGTACTTC,CASGIAGAYEQYF
-,TRBJ1-2,TRBV2,-,TGTGCCAGCAGTGAAAGTCGGACTACTTACTATGGCTACACCTTC,CASSESRTTYYGYTF
once,TRBJ2-1,TRBV2,-,TGTGCCAGCAGTGAATACGGGACGGAGTACAATGAGCAGTTCTTC,CASSEYGTEYNEQFF
-,TRBJ1-2,TRBV5-6,-,TGTGCCACCAATTTAGGCAGCCGCCCGTATAACTATGGCTACACCTTC,CATNLGSRPYNYGYTF
-,TRBJ2-7,TRBV28,-,TGTGCCAGCAGTTTGGCACTAGGAAGGGCCTACGAGCAGTACTTC,CASSLALGRAYEQYF
-,TRBJ2-5,TRBV7-3,-,TGTGCCAGCAGCCCCGGGCCCCAAGAGACCCAGTACTTC,CASSPGPQETQYF
-,TRBJ2-3,TRBV5-1,-,TGCGCCAGCAGCTTCAGTGAAGATACGCAGTATTTT,CASSFSEDTQYF
few,TRBJ1-2,TRBV7-2,-,TGTGCCAGCAGCTTAGACCGGGGTAACTATGGCTACACCTTC,CASSLDRGNYGYTF
-,TRBJ2-7,TRBV30,-,TGTGCCTCCCTACAGACATACGAGCAGTACTTC,CASLQTYEQYF
-,TRBJ2-1,TRBV7-2,-,TGTGCCAGCAGCTTGTTTAATGAGCAGTTCTTC,CASSLFNEQFF
-,TRBJ1-6,TRBV29-1,-,TGCAGCGTTGTCCCTCCCCAGGGGTCCTATAATTCACCCCTCCACTTT,CSVVPPQGSYNSPLHF
-,TRBJ2-3,TRBV12-5,TRBD1,TGTGCTAGTGGTTCGGGACAGAGCACAGATACGCAGTATTTT,CASGSGQSTDTQYF